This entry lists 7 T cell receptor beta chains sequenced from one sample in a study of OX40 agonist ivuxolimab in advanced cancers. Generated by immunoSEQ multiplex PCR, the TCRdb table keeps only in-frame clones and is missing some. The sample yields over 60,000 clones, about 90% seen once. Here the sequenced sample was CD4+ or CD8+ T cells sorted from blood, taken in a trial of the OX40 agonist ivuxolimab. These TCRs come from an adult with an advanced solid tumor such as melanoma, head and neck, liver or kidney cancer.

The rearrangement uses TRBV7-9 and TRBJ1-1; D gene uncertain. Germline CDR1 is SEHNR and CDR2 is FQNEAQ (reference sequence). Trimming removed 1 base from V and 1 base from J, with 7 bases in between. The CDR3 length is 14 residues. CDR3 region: CASSLDMENTEAFF. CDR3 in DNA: TGTGCCAGCAGCTTAGATATGGAGAACACTGAAGCTTTCTTT. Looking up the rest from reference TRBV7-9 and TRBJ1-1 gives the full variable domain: DTGVSQNPRHKITKRGQNVTFRCDPISEHNRLYWYRQTLGQGPEFLTYFQNEAQLEKSRLLSDRFSAERPKGSFSTLEIQRTEQGDSAMYLCASSLDMENTEAFFGQGTRLTVV.

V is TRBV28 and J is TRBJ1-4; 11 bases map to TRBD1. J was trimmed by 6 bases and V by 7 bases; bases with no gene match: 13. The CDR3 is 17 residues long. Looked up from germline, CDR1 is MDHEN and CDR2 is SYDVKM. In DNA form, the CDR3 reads TGTGCCAGCACCCATCGGACAGGGGGCGTCTGGGATGAAAAACTGTTTTTT. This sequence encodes CASTHRTGGVWDEKLFF.

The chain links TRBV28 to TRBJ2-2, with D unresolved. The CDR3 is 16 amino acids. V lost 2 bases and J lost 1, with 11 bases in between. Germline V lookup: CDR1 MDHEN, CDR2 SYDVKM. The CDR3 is CASSLTTVRNTGELFF. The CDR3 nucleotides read TGTGCCAGCAGTTTAACTACGGTAAGGAACACCGGGGAGCTGTTTTTT.

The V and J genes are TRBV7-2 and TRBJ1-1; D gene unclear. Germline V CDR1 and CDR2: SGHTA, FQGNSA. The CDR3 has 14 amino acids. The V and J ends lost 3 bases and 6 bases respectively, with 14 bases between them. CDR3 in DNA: TGTGCCAGCAGCTTTGAGGTTTTCGGGGCTGAAGCTTTCTTT. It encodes CASSFEVFGAEAFF.

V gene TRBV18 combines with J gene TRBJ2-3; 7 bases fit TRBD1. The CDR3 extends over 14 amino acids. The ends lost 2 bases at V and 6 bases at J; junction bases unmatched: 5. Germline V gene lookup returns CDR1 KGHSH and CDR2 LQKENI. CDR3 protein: CASSPFTQGDTQYF. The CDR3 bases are TGTGCCAGCTCACCATTCACACAGGGGGATACGCAGTATTTT.

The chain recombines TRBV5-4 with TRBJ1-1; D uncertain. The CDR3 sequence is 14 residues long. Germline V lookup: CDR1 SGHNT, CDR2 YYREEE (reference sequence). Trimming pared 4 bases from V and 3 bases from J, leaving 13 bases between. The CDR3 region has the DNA TGTGCCAGCAGCACTGGGAGCAGTTACACTGAAGCTTTCTTT. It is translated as CASSTGSSYTEAFF.

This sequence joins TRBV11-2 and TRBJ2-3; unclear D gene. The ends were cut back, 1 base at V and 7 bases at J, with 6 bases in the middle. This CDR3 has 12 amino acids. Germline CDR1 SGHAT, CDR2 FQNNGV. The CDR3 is CASSLATNTQYF. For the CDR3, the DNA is TGTGCCAGCAGCTTAGCGACCAATACGCAGTATTTT.